The 21 T cell receptor beta chains given below trace back to one sample, sequenced in a study of blood T cells in healthy people across ages. Through a sample-barcoded 5' primer and a J-beta primer mix, a second PCR was run for roughly 7 to 11 cycles. TCRdb redid the calling of the 5' RACE reads with MiXCR, one entry per CDR3 protein. This sample has approximately 790,000 distinct CDR3 sequences, with approximately 67% found just once. The sequencing input was blood. The receptors shown here come from a man aged 25 to 40 in good health.

The chain joins TRBV7-2 to TRBJ2-7; 15 nucleotides align to TRBD2. Unmatched junction bases numbered 8, after V lost 6 bases and J lost 5 bases. The CDR3 runs to 16 residues. CDR1 SGHTA and CDR2 FQGNSA come from the germline V gene. CDR3 DNA sequence: TGTGCCAGCAGAACTGGACTAGCGGGGGGGTCACACGAGCAGTACTTC. Its protein product is CASRTGLAGGSHEQYF.

This clonotype was detected a few times. V gene TRBV10-3 combines with J gene TRBJ2-3, with a possible D match to TRBD1 (6 bases). The ends were cut back, 6 bases at V and 5 bases at J, with 12 bases in the middle. The germline V gene has CDR1 ENHRY and CDR2 SYGVKD. The CDR3 runs 13 residues. The CDR3 here is CAIRVTRGDTQYF. The CDR3 DNA is TGTGCCATCAGAGTAACCAGGGGAGATACGCAGTATTTT.

The chain uses TRBV11-1 and TRBJ2-7; TRBD1 agrees at 10 bases. Gene TRBJ2-5 matches the end of the DNA better, so the J call may be wrong. Germline lookup yields CDR1 SGHAT and CDR2 FQDESV (reference sequence). This CDR3 is built from 15 residues. The CDR3 nucleotides are TGTGCCTCTGCCGGACAGGGGGAAAGGGGAGAGACCCAGTACTTC. Amino acid sequence: CASAGQGERGETQYF.

The chain couples TRBV6-1 to TRBJ2-7, with 7 nucleotides matching TRBD2. J lost 3 bases, V lost 1 base, and 6 bases had no gene match. The V gene's germline CDR1 is MNHNS and CDR2 SASEGT. This CDR3 has 15 amino acids. The CDR3 loop is CASSEETGGYYEQYF. Here the CDR3 DNA reads TGTGCCAGCAGTGAAGAGACGGGGGGTTACTACGAGCAGTACTTC.

This sequence joins TRBV6-5 and TRBJ2-5, with D unclear. The germline V gene has CDR1 MNHEY and CDR2 SVGAGI. The CDR3 is made up of 13 amino acids. The V end was cut by 2 bases, the J end by 5 bases, with 9 bases between. CDR3 protein: CASSYSSKETQYF. DNA of the CDR3: TGTGCCAGCAGTTACAGCTCTAAGGAGACCCAGTACTTC.

This chain links TRBV20-1 with TRBJ2-5, with TRBD2 matching over 9 bases. The V and J ends lost 3 bases and 11 bases, in that order; junction bases with no gene match: 13. The V gene's germline CDR1 is DFQATT and CDR2 SNEGSKA (reference sequence). This CDR3 comprises 14 residues. CDR3 in amino acids: CSASWRGGPNEQYF. As DNA, the CDR3 is TGCAGTGCTAGTTGGCGGGGGGGCCCCAATGAGCAGTACTTC.

CDR3 in amino acids: CASSSPRQGGGSYGYTF. DNA for the CDR3: TGCGCCAGCAGCTCGCCGAGACAGGGGGGAGGCAGCTATGGCTACACCTTC. The chain couples TRBV5-1 to TRBJ1-2; TRBD1 agrees at 9 bases. The CDR3 extends over 17 amino acids. Germline-derived CDR1 and CDR2 are SGHRS and YFSETQ. After removal of 3 bases from V and 4 bases from J, the junction contained 13 bases not matched to a gene.

CDR3 nucleotides: TGTGCCAGCAGTGAGAAGGACAGGGTGCGGGGAGGCTACACCTTC. Translation gives CASSEKDRVRGGYTF. V gene TRBV2 combines with J gene TRBJ1-2; 8 bases align to TRBD1. The germline V gene encodes CDR1 SNHLY and CDR2 FYNNEI. The CDR3 sequence is 15 residues long. With 3 bases clipped from V and 8 bases from J, the junction kept 11 bases outside the gene matches. The full variable domain, rest sourced from reference TRBV2 and TRBJ1-2, is EPEVTQTPSHQVTQMGQEVILRCVPISNHLYFYWYRQILGQKVEFLVSFYNNEISEKSEIFDDQFSVERPDGSNFTLKIRSTKLEDSAMYFCASSEKDRVRGGYTFGSGTRLTVV.

This chain's CDR3 is CASSVGPGPLETQYF. CDR3 nucleotides: TGTGCCAGCAGCGTAGGGCCCGGGCCTCTAGAGACCCAGTACTTC. This chain connects TRBV9 to TRBJ2-5; D is ambiguous. The CDR3 is 15 residues long. In germline, CDR1 is SGDLS, CDR2 YYNGEE. V was pared by 0 bases and J by 4 bases, with 13 bases between.

V gene TRBV20-1 combines with J gene TRBJ2-1; D is unclear. V was shortened by 7 bases and J by 0 bases, with 16 bases between the two germline ends. This CDR3 contains 15 residues. Germline V gives CDR1 DFQATT, CDR2 SNEGSKA (reference sequence). The CDR3 reads CSVNYGIYSYNEQFF. The CDR3 DNA sequence: TGCAGTGTTAACTATGGAATTTACTCCTACAATGAGCAGTTCTTC.

This chain connects TRBV27 to TRBJ2-7, with D unclear. V dropped 6 bases and J dropped 4 bases, with 13 bases sitting between them. Germline loops: CDR1 MNHEY, CDR2 SMNVEV (reference sequence). The CDR3 consists of 13 residues. Here the CDR3 reads CASSEIWGYEQYF. The CDR3, as DNA: TGTGCCAGCAGCGAGATTTGGGGTTACGAGCAGTACTTC.

This clonotype was seen a handful of times. The chain has TRBV7-2 and TRBJ2-1; 9 bases line up with TRBD2. This CDR3 region has 11 residues. V gave up 5 bases and J gave up 15 bases; unmatched junction bases: 5. CDR1 is SGHTA and CDR2 is FQGNSA in the germline V gene. For the CDR3, the DNA is TGTGCCAGCAGCGCAGGACTAGCGTCGTTCTTC. Protein: CASSAGLASFF.

The chain combines TRBV20-1 with TRBJ1-5, with D unclear. The CDR3 spans 16 residues. Germline V CDR1 and CDR2: DFQATT, SNEGSKA (reference sequence). V shed 1 base and J shed 0 bases, with 13 bases lying between them. The DNA of the CDR3 is TGCAGTGCTAGAGTCAAGGAAACGTATAGCAATCAGCCCCAGCATTTT. Encoded protein: CSARVKETYSNQPQHF.

Regarding this clonotype: A junction boundary mismatches the germline segment, possibly from a read error. This chain links TRBV5-1 with TRBJ2-4; perhaps D is TRBD1 or TRBD2 (5 bases each). The J call may be mistaken, given a closer DNA end match to TRBJ2-7. The V gene's germline CDR1 is SGHRS and CDR2 YFSETQ. The CDR3 has 15 amino acids. CDR3 sequence reads: CAISDTGTSPYEQYF. DNA for the CDR3: TGCGCCATCAGCGATACCGGGACGTCGCCCTACGAGCAGTACTTC.

The chain couples TRBV28 to TRBJ1-1; D is unclear. The CDR3 is made up of 13 amino acids. V lost 2 bases and J 3 bases, leaving 7 bases between the germline ends. Germline CDR1 is MDHEN and CDR2 is SYDVKM. The CDR3 protein is CASSLNSDTEAFF. The DNA of the CDR3 is TGTGCCAGCAGTTTAAATTCGGACACTGAAGCTTTCTTT.

Of note for this clonotype: An end of the junction does not agree with germline; a read error may underlie this. The CDR3 is CASSLSGGTEQFF. The CDR3 DNA reads as TGTGCCAGTAGTTTATCTGGCGGGACTGAGCAGTTCTTC. The chain couples TRBV27 to TRBJ2-1, with a possible D match to TRBD2 (6 bases). The CDR3 is 13 residues long. Germline V gene sequence: CDR1 MNHEY, CDR2 SMNVEV (reference sequence).

This rearrangement joins TRBV28 to TRBJ2-4, with a possible D match to TRBD1 (6 bases). Trimming took off 6 bases at V and 0 bases at J, with 12 bases between the two ends. Per germline, CDR1 MDHEN and CDR2 SYDVKM. This CDR3 is 15 amino acids long. The CDR3 sequence is CASSRQVLAKNIQYF. In nucleotides, the CDR3 is TGTGCCAGCAGCCGACAGGTACTAGCCAAAAACATTCAGTACTTC.

The chain links TRBV20-1 to TRBJ2-3; 12 bases are shared with TRBD2. The CDR3 runs to 16 residues. Germline lookup yields CDR1 DFQATT and CDR2 SNEGSKA (reference sequence). V gave up 6 bases and J gave up 2 bases; unmatched junction bases: 9. As DNA, the CDR3 is TGCAGTGCCCCGACTAGCGGGGGAGAATTCACAGATACGCAGTATTTT. Encoded protein: CSAPTSGGEFTDTQYF.

This chain links TRBV9 with TRBJ1-2, with 7 bases lining up with TRBD1. The germline V gene has CDR1 SGDLS and CDR2 YYNGEE. With V trimmed by 3 bases and J by 0 bases, 5 bases remained unmatched. The length of the CDR3 is 15 residues. The CDR3 spells CASSGDREANYGYTF. As DNA, the CDR3 is TGTGCCAGCAGCGGCGACAGGGAAGCTAACTATGGCTACACCTTC.

The chain employs TRBV27 and TRBJ2-7; TRBD2 matches 9 bases. In germline, CDR1 is MNHEY, CDR2 SMNVEV (reference sequence). The length of the CDR3 is 14 residues. J was trimmed by 6 bases and V by 5 bases; bases with no gene match: 8. The CDR3 coding sequence is TGTGCCAGCAGTGGACCGGGACTAGCCGGCGAGCAGTACTTC. Translated, it gives CASSGPGLAGEQYF.

This chain joins TRBV7-9 and TRBJ2-7, with TRBD1 matching 9 bases. The junction had 7 bases not matched to a gene; V was cut back by 4 bases and J by 3 bases. Germline-derived CDR1 and CDR2 are SEHNR and FQNEAQ (reference sequence). The CDR3 has 15 residues. CDR3 amino acids: CASSSGQGIRYEQYF. The CDR3 nucleotides are TGTGCCAGCAGCTCCGGACAGGGGATTCGCTACGAGCAGTACTTC. Based on the CDR3 plus reference TRBV7-9 and TRBJ2-7, the full variable domain is DTGVSQNPRHKITKRGQNVTFRCDPISEHNRLYWYRQTLGQGPEFLTYFQNEAQLEKSRLLSDRFSAERPKGSFSTLEIQRTEQGDSAMYLCASSSGQGIRYEQYFGPGTRLTVT.